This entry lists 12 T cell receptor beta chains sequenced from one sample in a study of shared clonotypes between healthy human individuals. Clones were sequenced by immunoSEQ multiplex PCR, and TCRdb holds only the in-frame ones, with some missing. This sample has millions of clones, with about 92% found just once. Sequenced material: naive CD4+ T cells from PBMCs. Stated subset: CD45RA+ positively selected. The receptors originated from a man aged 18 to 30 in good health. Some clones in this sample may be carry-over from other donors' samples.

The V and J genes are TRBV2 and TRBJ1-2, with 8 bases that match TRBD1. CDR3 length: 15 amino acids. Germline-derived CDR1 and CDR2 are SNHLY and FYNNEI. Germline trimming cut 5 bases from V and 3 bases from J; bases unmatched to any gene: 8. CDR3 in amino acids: CASSPRQGKDYGYTF. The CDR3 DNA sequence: TGTGCCAGCAGTCCTCGACAGGGGAAGGACTATGGCTACACCTTC. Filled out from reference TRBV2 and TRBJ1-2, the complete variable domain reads EPEVTQTPSHQVTQMGQEVILRCVPISNHLYFYWYRQILGQKVEFLVSFYNNEISEKSEIFDDQFSVERPDGSNFTLKIRSTKLEDSAMYFCASSPRQGKDYGYTFGSGTRLTVV.

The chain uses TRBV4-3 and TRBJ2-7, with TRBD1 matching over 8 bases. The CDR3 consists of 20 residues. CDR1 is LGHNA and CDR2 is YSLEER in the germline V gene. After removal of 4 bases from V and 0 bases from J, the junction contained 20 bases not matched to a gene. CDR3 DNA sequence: TGCGCCAGCAGCCCCCCAGTCGGTCAGGGGGCCCCAACCAGCTCCTACGAGCAGTACTTC. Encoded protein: CASSPPVGQGAPTSSYEQYF.

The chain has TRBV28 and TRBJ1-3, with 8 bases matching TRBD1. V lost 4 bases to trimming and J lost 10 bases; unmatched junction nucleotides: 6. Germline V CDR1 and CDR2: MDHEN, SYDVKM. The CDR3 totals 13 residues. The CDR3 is CASSYGTGLTIYF. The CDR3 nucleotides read TGTGCCAGCAGTTATGGGACAGGCCTTACCATATATTTT.

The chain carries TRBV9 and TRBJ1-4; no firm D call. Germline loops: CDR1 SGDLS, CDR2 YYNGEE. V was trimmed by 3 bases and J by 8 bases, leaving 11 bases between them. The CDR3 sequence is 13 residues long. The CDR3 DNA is TGTGCCAGCAGCGCCCCAATAGACGAAAAACTGTTTTTT. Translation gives CASSAPIDEKLFF.

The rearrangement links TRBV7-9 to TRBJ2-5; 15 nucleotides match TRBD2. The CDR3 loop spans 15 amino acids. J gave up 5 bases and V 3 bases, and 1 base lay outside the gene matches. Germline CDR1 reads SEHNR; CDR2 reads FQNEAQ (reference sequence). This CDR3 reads CASSFGLAGGETQYF. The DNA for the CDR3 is TGTGCCAGCAGCTTCGGACTAGCGGGAGGGGAGACCCAGTACTTC.

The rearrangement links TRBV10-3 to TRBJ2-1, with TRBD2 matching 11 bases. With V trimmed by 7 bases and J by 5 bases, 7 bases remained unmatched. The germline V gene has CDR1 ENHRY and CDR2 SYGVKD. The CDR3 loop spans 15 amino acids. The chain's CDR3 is CAITGTSGGNNEQFF. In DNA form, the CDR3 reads TGTGCCATCACTGGGACTAGCGGAGGCAACAATGAGCAGTTCTTC.

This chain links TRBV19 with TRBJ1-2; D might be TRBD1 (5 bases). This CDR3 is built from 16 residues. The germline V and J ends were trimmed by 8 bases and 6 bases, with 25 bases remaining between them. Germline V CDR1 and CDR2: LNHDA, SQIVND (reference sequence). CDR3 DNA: TGTGCCAGTTCTGACAGCCAGCCCCCCTATGGGGATGGCTACACCTTC. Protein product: CASSDSQPPYGDGYTF.

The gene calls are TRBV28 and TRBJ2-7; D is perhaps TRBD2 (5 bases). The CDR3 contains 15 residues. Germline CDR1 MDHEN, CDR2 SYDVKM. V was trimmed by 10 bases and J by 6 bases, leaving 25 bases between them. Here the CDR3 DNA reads TGTGCCACTCAGGTAGGCGGGCCCCTCCTCAGCGAGCAGTACTTC. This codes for CATQVGGPLLSEQYF.

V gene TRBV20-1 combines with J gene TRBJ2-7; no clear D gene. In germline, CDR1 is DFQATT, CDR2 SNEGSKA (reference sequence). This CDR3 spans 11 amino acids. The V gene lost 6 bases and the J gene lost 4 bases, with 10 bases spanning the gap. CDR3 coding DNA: TGCAGTGCCTGGGCCACGTACGAGCAGTACTTC. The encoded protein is CSAWATYEQYF.

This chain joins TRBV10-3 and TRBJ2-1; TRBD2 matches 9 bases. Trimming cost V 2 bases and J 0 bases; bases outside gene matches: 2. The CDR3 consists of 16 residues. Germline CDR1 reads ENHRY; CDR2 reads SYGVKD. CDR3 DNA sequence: TGTGCCATCAGTGAGGCTAGCGGGGACTCCTACAATGAGCAGTTCTTC. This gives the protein CAISEASGDSYNEQFF.

CDR3 loop: CASTKREYVETQYF. The CDR3 DNA reads TGTGCCAGCACCAAGCGGGAGTATGTGGAGACCCAGTACTTC. The chain joins TRBV5-6 to TRBJ2-5; 8 nucleotides match TRBD2. V was clipped by 6 bases and J by 5 bases; unmatched bases: 9. The germline gives CDR1 SGHDT, CDR2 YYEEEE. The CDR3 runs to 14 residues.

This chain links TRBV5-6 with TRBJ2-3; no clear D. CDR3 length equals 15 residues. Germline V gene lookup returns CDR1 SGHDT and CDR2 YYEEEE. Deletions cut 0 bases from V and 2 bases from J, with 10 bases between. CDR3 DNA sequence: TGTGCCAGCAGCTTGGCTACCAAACTCACAGATACGCAGTATTTT. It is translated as CASSLATKLTDTQYF.